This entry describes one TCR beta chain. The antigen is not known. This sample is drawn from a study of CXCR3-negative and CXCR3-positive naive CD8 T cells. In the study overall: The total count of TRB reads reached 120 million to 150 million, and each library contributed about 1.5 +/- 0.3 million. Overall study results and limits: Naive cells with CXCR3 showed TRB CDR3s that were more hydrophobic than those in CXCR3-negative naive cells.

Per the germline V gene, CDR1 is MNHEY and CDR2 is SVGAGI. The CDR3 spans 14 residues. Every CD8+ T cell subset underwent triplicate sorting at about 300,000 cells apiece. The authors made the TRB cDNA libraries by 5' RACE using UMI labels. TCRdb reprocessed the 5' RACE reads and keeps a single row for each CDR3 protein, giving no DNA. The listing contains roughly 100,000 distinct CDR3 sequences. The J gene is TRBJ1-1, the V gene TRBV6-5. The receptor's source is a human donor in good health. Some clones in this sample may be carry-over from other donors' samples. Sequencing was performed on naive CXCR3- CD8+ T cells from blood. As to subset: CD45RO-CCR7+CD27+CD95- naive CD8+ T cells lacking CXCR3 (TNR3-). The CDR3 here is CASSYTDENTEAFF.